This paragraph reports one TCR beta chain. Its target is not known. The data were taken from a study of a mutant IDH1 vaccine in newly diagnosed glioma. Across the whole study: Patients under treatment included around 60% males and around 38% females and had a mean age of roughly 43 years. Findings of the study overall: Across multiple MHC alleles, almost 95% of patients had vaccine-induced responses.

The CDR3 is made up of 14 amino acids. Germline values: CDR1 MNHEY, CDR2 SVGAGI. V shed 6 bases, J shed 10 bases, and the junction held 7 bases outside the gene matches. Time point specified: week 35, safety follow-up. Vaccine doses each comprised 300 ug of mutant IDH1 20-mer peptide, with topical imiquimod. Eight vaccine doses were administered to patients at weeks 1, 3, 5, 7, 11, 15, 19 and 23. Those who donated had recent WHO grade 3 or 4 IDH1-mutant, ATRX-lost astrocytomas. Sequencing was performed with immunoSEQ multiplex PCR; in TCRdb, only in-frame clones are kept and a portion is missing. The sample lists roughly 54,000 clones; 80% to 90% were seen once.

The receptor comes from a woman between 18 and 29 years old with glioma. The source was PBMCs, collected from a glioma patient whose treatment included an IDH1 peptide vaccine. The chain combines TRBV6-5 with TRBJ1-6; TRBD1 matches at 9 bases. The CDR3 bases are TGTGCCAGCAGCCAGGACAGGGGAATGTCACCCCTCCACTTT. It codes for CASSQDRGMSPLHF.